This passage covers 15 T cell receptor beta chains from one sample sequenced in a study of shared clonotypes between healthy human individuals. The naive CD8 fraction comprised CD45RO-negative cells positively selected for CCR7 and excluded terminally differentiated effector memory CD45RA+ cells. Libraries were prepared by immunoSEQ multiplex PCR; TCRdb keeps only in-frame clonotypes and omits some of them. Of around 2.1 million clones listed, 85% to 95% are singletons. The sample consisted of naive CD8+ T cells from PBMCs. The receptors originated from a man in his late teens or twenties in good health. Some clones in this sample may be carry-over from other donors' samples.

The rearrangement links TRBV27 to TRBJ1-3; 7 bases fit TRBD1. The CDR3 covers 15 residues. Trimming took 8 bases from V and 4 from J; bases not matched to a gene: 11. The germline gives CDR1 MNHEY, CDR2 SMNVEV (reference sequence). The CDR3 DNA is TGTGCCAGCCAAATGACAGGGAGTAAGGGAAACACCATATATTTT. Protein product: CASQMTGSKGNTIYF.

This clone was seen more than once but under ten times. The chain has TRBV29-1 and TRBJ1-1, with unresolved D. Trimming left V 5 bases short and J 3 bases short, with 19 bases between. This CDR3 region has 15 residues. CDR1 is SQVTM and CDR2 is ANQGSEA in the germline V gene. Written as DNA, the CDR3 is TGCAGCGTTCCAGACTGGACCGGGCCAGACACTGAAGCTTTCTTT. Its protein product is CSVPDWTGPDTEAFF. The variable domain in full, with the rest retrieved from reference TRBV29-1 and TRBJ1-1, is SAVISQKPSRDICQRGTSLTIQCQVDSQVTMMFWYRQQPGQSLTLIATANQGSEATYESGFVIDKFPISRPNLTFSTLTVSNMSPEDSSIYLCSVPDWTGPDTEAFFGQGTRLTVV.

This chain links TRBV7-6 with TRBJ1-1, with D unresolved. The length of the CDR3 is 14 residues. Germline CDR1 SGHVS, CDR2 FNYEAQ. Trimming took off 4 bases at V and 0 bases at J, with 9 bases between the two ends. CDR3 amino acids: CASSSMGMNTEAFF. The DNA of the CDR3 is TGTGCCAGCAGCTCCATGGGTATGAACACTGAAGCTTTCTTT.

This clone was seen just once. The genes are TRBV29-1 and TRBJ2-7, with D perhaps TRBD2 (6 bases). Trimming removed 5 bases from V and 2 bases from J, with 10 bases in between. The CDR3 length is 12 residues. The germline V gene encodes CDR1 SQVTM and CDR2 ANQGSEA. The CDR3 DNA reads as TGCAGCGTTCTGGGGGGTCCCTACGAGCAGTACTTC. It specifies CSVLGGPYEQYF.

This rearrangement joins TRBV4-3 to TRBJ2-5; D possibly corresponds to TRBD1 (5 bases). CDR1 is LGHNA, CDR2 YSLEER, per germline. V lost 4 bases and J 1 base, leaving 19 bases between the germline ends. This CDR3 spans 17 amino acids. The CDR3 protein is CASSPSSGSFPQETQYF. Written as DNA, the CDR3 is TGCGCCAGCAGCCCCTCGTCAGGGTCCTTCCCCCAAGAGACCCAGTACTTC.

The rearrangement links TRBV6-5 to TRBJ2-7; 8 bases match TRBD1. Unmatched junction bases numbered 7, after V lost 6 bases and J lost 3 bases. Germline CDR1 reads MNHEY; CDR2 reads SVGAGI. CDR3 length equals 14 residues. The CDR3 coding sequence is TGTGCCAGCAGCACCGGGACAGGAGACTACGAGCAGTACTTC. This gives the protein CASSTGTGDYEQYF.

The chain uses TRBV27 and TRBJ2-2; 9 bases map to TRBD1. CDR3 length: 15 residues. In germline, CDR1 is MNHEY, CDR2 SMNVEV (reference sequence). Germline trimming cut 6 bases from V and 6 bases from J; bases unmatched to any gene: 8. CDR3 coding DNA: TGTGCCAGCAGCCACACAGGGGGCTCTTCCGGGGAGCTGTTTTTT. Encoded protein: CASSHTGGSSGELFF.

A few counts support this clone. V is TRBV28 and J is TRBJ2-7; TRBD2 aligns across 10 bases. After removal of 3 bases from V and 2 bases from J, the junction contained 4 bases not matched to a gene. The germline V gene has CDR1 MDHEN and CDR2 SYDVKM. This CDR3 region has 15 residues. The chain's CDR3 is CASSFQAGGTYEQYF. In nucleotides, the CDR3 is TGTGCCAGCAGTTTCCAAGCGGGAGGGACCTACGAGCAGTACTTC. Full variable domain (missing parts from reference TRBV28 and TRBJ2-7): DVKVTQSSRYLVKRTGEKVFLECVQDMDHENMFWYRQDPGLGLRLIYFSYDVKMKEKGDIPEGYSVSREKKERFSLILESASTNQTSMYLCASSFQAGGTYEQYFGPGTRLTVT.

The CDR3 reads CASRGQVGSYEQYF. CDR3 DNA sequence: TGTGCCAGTAGGGGACAGGTTGGCTCCTACGAGCAGTACTTC. V is TRBV27 and J is TRBJ2-7; 8 bases agree with TRBD1. The germline gives CDR1 MNHEY, CDR2 SMNVEV (reference sequence). The CDR3 extends over 14 amino acids. The V gene end was trimmed by 9 bases and the J gene end by 0 bases; junction bases not matched to a gene: 7.

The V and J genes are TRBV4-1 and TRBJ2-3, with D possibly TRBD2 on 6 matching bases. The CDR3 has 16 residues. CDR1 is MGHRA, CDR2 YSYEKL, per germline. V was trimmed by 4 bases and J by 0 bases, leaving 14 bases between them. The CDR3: CASSLERDFSTDTQYF. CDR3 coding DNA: TGCGCCAGCAGCCTCGAGAGGGACTTTAGCACAGATACGCAGTATTTT.

This CDR3 is CASSLGVKTEAFF. CDR3 DNA sequence: TGTGCCAGCAGCTTAGGGGTAAAGACTGAAGCTTTCTTT. This chain links TRBV7-9 with TRBJ1-1; unclear D gene. Trimming pared 1 base from V and 5 bases from J, leaving 8 bases between. CDR3 length: 13 amino acids. Germline V CDR1 and CDR2: SEHNR, FQNEAQ (reference sequence).

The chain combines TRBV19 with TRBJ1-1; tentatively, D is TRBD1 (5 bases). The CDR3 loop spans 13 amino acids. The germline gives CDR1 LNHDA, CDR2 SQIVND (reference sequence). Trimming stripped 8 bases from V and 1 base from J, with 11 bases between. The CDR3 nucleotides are TGTGCCAGTTGGGACGGTTGGAACACTGAAGCTTTCTTT. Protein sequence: CASWDGWNTEAFF.

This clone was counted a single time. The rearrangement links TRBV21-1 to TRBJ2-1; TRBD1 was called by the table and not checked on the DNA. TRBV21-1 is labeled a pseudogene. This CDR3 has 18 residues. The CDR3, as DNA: TGTGCCAGCAGCCCGGTAAGGACAGGGGCTTGGCGGAACAATGAGCAGTTCTTC. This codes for CASSPVRTGAWRNNEQFF.

CDR3 nucleotide sequence: TGTGCCAGCTCGCCCGACAGGGTCGAGCAGTACTTC. It is translated as CASSPDRVEQYF. J is TRBJ2-7 and V is TRBV18; 7 bases match TRBD1. Germline assignment: CDR1 KGHSH and CDR2 LQKENI. The CDR3 length is 12 residues. With V trimmed by 6 bases and J by 6 bases, 5 bases remained unmatched.

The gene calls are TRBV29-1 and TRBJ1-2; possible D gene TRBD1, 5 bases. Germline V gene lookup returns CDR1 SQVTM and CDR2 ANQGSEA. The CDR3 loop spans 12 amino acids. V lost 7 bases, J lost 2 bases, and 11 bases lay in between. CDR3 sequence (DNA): TGCAGCGCCCGTGAGGGGAACTATGGCTACACCTTC. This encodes CSAREGNYGYTF.